What follows are 10 T cell receptor beta chains derived from one specimen sequenced in a study of blood T cells in healthy people across ages. A second PCR of 7 to 11 cycles used a sample-barcoded 5' primer and a J-beta primer mix. TCRdb used MiXCR to reprocess the 5' RACE reads, holding one entry per CDR3 protein. The data hold about 640,000 distinct CDR3 sequences, with roughly 50% observed a single time. Material: blood. The origin of the receptors is a man in his 60s in good health.

The genes are TRBV11-2 and TRBJ2-1, with D maybe TRBD2 (6 bases). Per germline, CDR1 SGHAT and CDR2 FQNNGV. The CDR3 contains 16 residues. V was shortened by 3 bases and J by 0 bases, with 12 bases between the two germline ends. The CDR3 reads CASSLVAENSYNEQFF. The CDR3 bases are TGTGCCAGCAGCTTGGTAGCGGAGAACTCCTACAATGAGCAGTTCTTC.

In this sample, this clonotype turned up many times. The chain recombines TRBV6-5 with TRBJ1-2; tentatively, D is TRBD1 (6 bases). This CDR3 contains 15 residues. Germline CDR1 reads MNHEY; CDR2 reads SVGAGI. V was cut by 8 bases and J by 4 bases, with 20 bases left in between. The DNA of the CDR3 is TGTGCCAGCGCCTTGGACAGCAGCCCTCTCTATGGCTACACCTTC. It translates to CASALDSSPLYGYTF.

This clonotype was seen a few times. The chain links TRBV29-1 to TRBJ1-2; no clear D. This CDR3 has 18 residues. Trimming left V 3 bases short and J 1 base short, with 24 bases between. The germline CDR1 and CDR2 sequences are SQVTM and ANQGSEA. CDR3 residues: CSVDLLKSRAVLNYGYTF. In DNA form, the CDR3 reads TGCAGCGTTGATTTATTGAAGTCCCGGGCCGTCCTTAACTATGGCTACACCTTC.

V usage is TRBV2 and J usage is TRBJ2-5; 7 positions agree with TRBD2. CDR1 and CDR2 (germline): SNHLY, FYNNEI. Trimming cost V 4 bases and J 1 base; bases outside gene matches: 6. The CDR3 is made up of 15 amino acids. The CDR3 loop reads CASSGILAAQETQYF. CDR3 nucleotides: TGTGCCAGCAGTGGGATCCTAGCGGCCCAAGAGACCCAGTACTTC. The complete variable domain, with remaining parts taken from reference TRBV2 and TRBJ2-5, reads EPEVTQTPSHQVTQMGQEVILRCVPISNHLYFYWYRQILGQKVEFLVSFYNNEISEKSEIFDDQFSVERPDGSNFTLKIRSTKLEDSAMYFCASSGILAAQETQYFGPGTRLLVL.

This chain joins TRBV5-1 and TRBJ2-5; no clear D. The CDR3 sequence is 15 residues long. Germline V gene lookup returns CDR1 SGHRS and CDR2 YFSETQ. Deletions cut 0 bases from V and 2 bases from J, with 11 bases between. The CDR3 nucleotides read TGCGCCAGCAGCTTGGCGGCGCGTGCGCAAGAGACCCAGTACTTC. As protein: CASSLAARAQETQYF.

The CDR3 is CASSLGGQTYEQYF. In DNA form, the CDR3 reads TGTGCCAGCAGCTTAGGAGGACAGACCTACGAGCAGTACTTC. The rearrangement joins TRBV7-9 to TRBJ2-7, with a tentative D call TRBD1 (6 bases). Germline V gene data show CDR1 as SEHNR and CDR2 as FQNEAQ (reference sequence). V shed 1 base and J shed 2 bases, with 9 bases lying between them. CDR3 size: 14 residues.

The chain uses TRBV6-1 and TRBJ2-3; 9 bases are shared with TRBD1. The CDR3 runs to 15 residues. CDR1 is MNHNS, CDR2 SASEGT, per germline. V shed 6 bases, J shed 6 bases, and the junction held 10 bases outside the gene matches. CDR3 in amino acids: CASSPSGTGKDTQYF. The CDR3 region has the DNA TGTGCCAGCAGCCCATCCGGGACAGGGAAGGATACGCAGTATTTT.

As for this clonotype: The junction and the germline gene differ at one end; a read error may be behind it. The V and J genes are TRBV20-1 and TRBJ1-2; maybe TRBD1 (5 bases). From germline, CDR1 is DFQATT and CDR2 SNEGSKA (reference sequence). This CDR3 has 13 amino acids. The CDR3 DNA is TGCAGTTCGCCCGGTGGGGGTGGCTATGACTACACCTTC. As protein: CSSPGGGGYDYTF.

This clonotype has more than one count but fewer than ten. The chain has TRBV28 and TRBJ2-3; D might be TRBD2 (6 bases). Trimming cost V 5 bases and J 0 bases, with 15 bases left between them. This CDR3 has 16 residues. In germline, CDR1 is MDHEN, CDR2 SYDVKM. The CDR3, as DNA: TGTGCCAGCAGTCCGGCGGGGATCGCTAGCACAGATACGCAGTATTTT. This codes for CASSPAGIASTDTQYF. The variable domain in full, with the rest retrieved from reference TRBV28 and TRBJ2-3, is DVKVTQSSRYLVKRTGEKVFLECVQDMDHENMFWYRQDPGLGLRLIYFSYDVKMKEKGDIPEGYSVSREKKERFSLILESASTNQTSMYLCASSPAGIASTDTQYFGPGTRLTVL.

This clonotype was counted ten times or more. The chain has TRBV7-9 and TRBJ2-1, with D maybe TRBD1 (6 bases). V was trimmed by 2 bases and J by 9 bases, leaving 11 bases between them. There are 13 residues in the CDR3. CDR1 is SEHNR, CDR2 FQNEAQ, per germline (reference sequence). The CDR3: CASSLRGIGEQFF. In DNA, the CDR3 is TGTGCCAGCAGCTTAAGGGGGATTGGTGAGCAGTTCTTC.